These 3 T cell receptor beta chains share one sample of origin, sequenced in a study of T-cell memory formation after mild COVID-19. TCRdb independently ran MiXCR on the 5' RACE reads; one entry per CDR3 protein. The sample shows about 58,000 distinct CDR3 sequences, 28% of them seen only once. Specimen: PBMCs or a T cell subset sorted from them (not recorded which). These TCRs come from a man younger than 35 who had mild COVID-19 (a few samples of this study predate the infection). Cell type and time point are not known.

The V and J genes are TRBV15 and TRBJ2-3; no reliable D call. There are 15 residues in the CDR3. The V end was cut by 0 bases, the J end by 4 bases, with 11 bases between. Germline V gene lookup returns CDR1 LNHNV and CDR2 YYDKDF (reference sequence). CDR3 amino acids: CATSRDISSADTQYF. DNA of the CDR3: TGTGCCACCAGCAGAGATATTTCGAGCGCAGATACGCAGTATTTT.

In nucleotides, the CDR3 is TGTGCCAGCAGTTTTGGGGGCCTCGAGCAGTACGTC. Translated: CASSFGGLEQYV. The chain is built from TRBV12-3 or TRBV12-4 and TRBJ2-7, with D possibly TRBD1 on 6 matching bases. Deletions cut 3 bases from V and 6 bases from J, with 9 bases between. The CDR3 loop spans 12 amino acids.

V and J are TRBV5-1 and TRBJ2-5, with TRBD1 matching over 10 bases. The ends lost 4 bases at V and 6 bases at J; junction bases unmatched: 15. Germline assignment: CDR1 SGHRS and CDR2 YFSETQ. The CDR3 totals 17 residues. The CDR3: CASSLRAQDRGLQTQYF. The CDR3 DNA reads TGCGCCAGCAGCCTGAGGGCCCAAGACAGGGGGCTGCAGACCCAGTACTTC.